This T cell receptor (beta chain) comes out of a study of shared clonotypes between healthy human individuals. For the study at large: Per donor, CD8 memory used one plate, CD8 naive used two, CD4 memory used three and CD4 naive used three. Study-level findings and limits: Relative to their counterparts shared across all four donors, non-shared clonotypes exhibited diminished generation probabilities. The represented genetic and exposure-history diversity was limited by the small number of donors.

As to this clone: What it binds is not known.

CD45RO negativity and positive selection for CCR7 defined naive CD8 cells, a population that excluded terminally differentiated effector memory CD45RA+ cells. The method was immunoSEQ multiplex PCR; TCRdb's version includes in-frame clones alone and lacks a portion of them. The data hold nearly 2 million clones, with over 85% observed a single time. Between the trimmed V and J ends, which lost 2 bases and 0 bases, there was a span of 10 bases. The CDR3 runs to 16 residues. Germline V CDR1 and CDR2: SEHNR, FQNEAQ (reference sequence). V gene TRBV7-9 combines with J gene TRBJ2-2; D is unclear. This clonotype originated in a man in his late teens or twenties in good health. Sequencing input: naive CD8+ T cells sorted from blood. CDR3 sequence: CASSLRAETNTGELFF. CDR3 DNA sequence: TGTGCCAGCAGCTTAAGAGCAGAAACGAACACCGGGGAGCTGTTTTTT.